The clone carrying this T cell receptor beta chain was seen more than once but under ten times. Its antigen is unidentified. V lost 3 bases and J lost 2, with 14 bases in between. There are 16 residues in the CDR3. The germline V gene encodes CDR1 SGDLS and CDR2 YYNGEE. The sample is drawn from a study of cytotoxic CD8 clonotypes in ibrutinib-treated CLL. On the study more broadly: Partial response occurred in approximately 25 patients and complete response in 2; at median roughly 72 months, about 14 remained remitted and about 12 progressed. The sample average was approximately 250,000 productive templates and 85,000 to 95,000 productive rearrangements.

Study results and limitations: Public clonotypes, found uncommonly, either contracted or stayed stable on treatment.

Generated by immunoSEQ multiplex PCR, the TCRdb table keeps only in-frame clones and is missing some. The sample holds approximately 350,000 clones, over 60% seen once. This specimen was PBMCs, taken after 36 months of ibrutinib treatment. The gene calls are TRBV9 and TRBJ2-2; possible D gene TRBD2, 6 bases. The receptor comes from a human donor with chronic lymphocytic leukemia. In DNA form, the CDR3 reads TGTGCCAGCAGCGCCCGGGGACTTCCAAACACCGGGGAGCTGTTTTTT. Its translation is CASSARGLPNTGELFF.